This paragraph reports one T cell receptor beta chain. What it binds is unknown. The method was immunoSEQ multiplex PCR; TCRdb's version includes in-frame clones alone and lacks a portion of them. Here the sample spans 60,000 to 90,000 clones, less than 95% being singletons. The data derive from a study of graft-versus-host responses after intestinal transplantation. J gave up 3 bases and V 3 bases, and 1 base lay outside the gene matches. Germline values: CDR1 LNHDA, CDR2 SQIVND (reference sequence). The CDR3 consists of 13 residues. The study, taken as a whole, reports: Graft-versus-host to host-versus-graft clonal ratios in allografts were high in patients with graft-donor T cell macrochimerism.

The genes are TRBV19 and TRBJ2-7; TRBD1 matches 8 bases. The material was unstimulated CD8+ T cells sorted from spleen or lymph node cells, obtained before intestinal transplant. The sequence was collected from a human donor who received an intestinal transplant. In DNA, the CDR3 is TGTGCCAGTAGTATTGGGACAGGCTACGAGCAGTACTTC. It specifies CASSIGTGYEQYF.